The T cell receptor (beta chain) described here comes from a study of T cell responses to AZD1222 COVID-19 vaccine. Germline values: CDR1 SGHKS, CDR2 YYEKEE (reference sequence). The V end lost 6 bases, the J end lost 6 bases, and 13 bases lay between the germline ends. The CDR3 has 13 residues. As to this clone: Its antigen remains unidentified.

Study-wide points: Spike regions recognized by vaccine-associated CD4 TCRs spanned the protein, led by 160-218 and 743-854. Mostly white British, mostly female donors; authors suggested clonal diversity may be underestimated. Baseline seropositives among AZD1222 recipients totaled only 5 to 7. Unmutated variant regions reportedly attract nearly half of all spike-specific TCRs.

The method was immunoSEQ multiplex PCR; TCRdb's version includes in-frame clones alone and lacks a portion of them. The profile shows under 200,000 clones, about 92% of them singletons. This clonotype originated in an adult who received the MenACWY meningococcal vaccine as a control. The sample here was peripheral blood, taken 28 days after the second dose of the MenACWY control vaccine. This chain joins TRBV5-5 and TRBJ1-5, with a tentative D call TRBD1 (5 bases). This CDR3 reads CASTPGPAQPQHF. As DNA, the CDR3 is TGTGCCAGCACCCCGGGACCGGCTCAGCCCCAGCATTTT.